Described below is a single TCR beta chain sequence and its context. TCRdb called the RT-PCR reads again in MiXCR, with one record for every CDR3 protein. The data contain around 150,000 distinct CDR3 sequences, roughly 31% of them seen just once; the ten biggest clones take up less than 3.5%. This specimen belongs to a study of patients and donors after allogeneic stem cell transplantation. V lost 3 bases, J lost 5 bases, and 2 bases stayed unmatched. CDR1 is WNHNN and CDR2 is SYGVQD in the germline V gene (reference sequence). The CDR3 runs 14 residues. Sequencing was done on a sample of blood, either unsorted or a sorted T cell fraction (not recorded which). The receptor's source is a human donor who was either an allogeneic HSCT recipient or a stem cell or donor lymphocyte infusion donor (not recorded which). It is not recorded whose cells these are; they may come from a transplant donor. The chain employs TRBV10-1 and TRBJ1-5; 9 nucleotides match TRBD1. CDR3 region: CASSEQGAYQPQHF. CDR3 bases: TGCGCCAGCAGTGAACAGGGGGCTTATCAGCCCCAGCATTTT.